This T cell receptor (beta chain) was identified during a study of cytotoxic CD8 clonotypes in ibrutinib-treated CLL (dated by TCRdb to the early 2020s). Broadly, across the study: The cohort included around 15 treatment-naive and fewer than 12 relapsed/refractory patients; about 17 were IGHV unmutated. All remission and progressive disease samples were collected while patients were still receiving ibrutinib. Response samples were obtained after a median of roughly eleven months of treatment, with a range of roughly 6 to 40 months. Of the roughly 86 people in the trial, around 26 had longitudinal samples available. On average, each sample yielded 255,043 productive templates and tens of thousands of productive rearrangements. Partial responses were observed in 24 patients and complete responses in 2; after a median follow-up of around 68 months, remission was maintained in around 14 patients and progression was observed in about twelve. Cryopreserved peripheral blood mononuclear cells were obtained prior to treatment, at the time of response, and at either disease progression or sustained remission. The study at large found these results: Lymph node repertoires were not examined, and the timing of sampling was not matched between patients in sustained remission and those whose disease progressed. Public clonotypes were rare and either shrank or stayed stable during treatment, and the rise in clonality at ibrutinib response reflected expansion of private clonotypes. Baseline clonality exceeded that of age-matched healthy donors and correlated strongly with circulating CD8+ T-cell counts. Clonality increased at ibrutinib response, stayed stable in sustained remission, and fell back toward baseline at progression.

The goal of deep resolution MiSeq sequencing was a depth between 1 in 1 million and 1 in 200,000 T cells, and coverage averaged 10x per clonotype. TCR beta libraries were generated with the immunoSEQ hsTCRB Kit. The paper's data handling went like this. Data were analyzed with ImmunoSEQ Data Assistant and ImmunoSEQ Analyzer, with V, D and J genes assigned per IMGT definitions. Clonality, which ranges from 0 to 1, was calculated as one minus the normalized Shannon entropy of productive rearrangement frequencies. Only overrepresented clonotypes making up at least 0.05% of the repertoire of each patient were included in the public clonotype analysis. Repertoires from some twelve age-matched healthy donors in immuneACCESS were used as clonality controls. The table was pulled from immuneACCESS by TCRdb, which kept in-frame rearrangements only. Such tables lose some clones; where checked, under half of the loss comes from unresolved V genes, and the rest has no known cause. V and J calls plus clone size are reproduced from that table; the DNA served to infer D and trimming. A total of approximately 340,000 clones appear in this sample, 67% of them only once. The ten largest clones take up under 8% of the sample.

Roughly 2 micrograms of genomic DNA were extracted from cryopreserved PBMCs for TCR beta library preparation. Longitudinal blood samples from CLL patients on ibrutinib monotherapy underwent high-throughput TCR beta sequencing. The patients took part in an open-label, single-center phase 2 trial of ibrutinib monotherapy. The CDR3 has 16 amino acids, counting the end cysteine and phenylalanine. The only DNA kept is the CDR3, 48 bases in frame from the first base. The CDR1 and CDR2 encoded by the germline V gene are SGHVS and FQNEAQ. V was cut back by 5 bases and J by 1 base, leaving a gap of 18 bases between them. This clone has more than one count but fewer than ten. The antigen it binds to is not known. The record has no base qualities; no much larger clone is one base away.

Sequenced here: PBMCs, sampled after 36 months of ibrutinib treatment. This receptor was obtained from a human donor with chronic lymphocytic leukemia. The sequence is built from TRBV7-8 and TRBJ2-7; a confident D gene designation cannot be given. Read as DNA, the sequence is TGTGCCAGCAGCCTAGGTCCAGTAGTACTTTCCTACGAGCAGTACTTC. This gives the protein CASSLGPVVLSYEQYF. Joined to the reference TRBV7-8 and TRBJ2-7 proteins, this CDR3 gives the full variable domain: GAGVSQSPRYKVAKRGQDVALRCDPISGHVSLFWYQQALGQGPEFLTYFQNEAQLDKSGLPSDRFFAERPEGSVSTLKIQRTQQEDSAVYLCASSLGPVVLSYEQYFGPGTRLTVT.